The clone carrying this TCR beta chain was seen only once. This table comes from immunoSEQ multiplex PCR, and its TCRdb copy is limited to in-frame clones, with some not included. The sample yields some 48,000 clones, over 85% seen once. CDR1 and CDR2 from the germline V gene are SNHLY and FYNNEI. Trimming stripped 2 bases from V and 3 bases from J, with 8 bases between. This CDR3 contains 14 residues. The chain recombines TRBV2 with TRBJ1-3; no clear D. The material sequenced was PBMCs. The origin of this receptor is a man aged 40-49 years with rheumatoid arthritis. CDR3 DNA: TGTGCCAGCAGTGAAACCACGGTTGGAAACACCATATATTTT. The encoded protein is CASSETTVGNTIYF.